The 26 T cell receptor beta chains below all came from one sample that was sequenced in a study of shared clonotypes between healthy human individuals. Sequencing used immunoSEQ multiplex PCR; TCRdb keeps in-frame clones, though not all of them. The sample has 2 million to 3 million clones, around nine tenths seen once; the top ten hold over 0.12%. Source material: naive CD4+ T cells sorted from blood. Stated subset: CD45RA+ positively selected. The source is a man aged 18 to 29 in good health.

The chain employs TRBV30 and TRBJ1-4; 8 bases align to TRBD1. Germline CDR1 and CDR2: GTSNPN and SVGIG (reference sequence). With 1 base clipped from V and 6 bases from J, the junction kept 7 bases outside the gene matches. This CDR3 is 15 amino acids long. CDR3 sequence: CAWSGGQAGYEKLFF. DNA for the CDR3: TGTGCCTGGAGTGGGGGACAGGCCGGATATGAAAAACTGTTTTTT.

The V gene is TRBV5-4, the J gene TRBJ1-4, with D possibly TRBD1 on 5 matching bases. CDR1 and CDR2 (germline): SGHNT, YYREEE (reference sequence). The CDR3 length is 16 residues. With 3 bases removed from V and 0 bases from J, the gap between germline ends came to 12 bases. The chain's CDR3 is CASSWDSGTTNEKLFF. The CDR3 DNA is TGTGCCAGCAGCTGGGACTCAGGAACAACTAATGAAAAACTGTTTTTT.

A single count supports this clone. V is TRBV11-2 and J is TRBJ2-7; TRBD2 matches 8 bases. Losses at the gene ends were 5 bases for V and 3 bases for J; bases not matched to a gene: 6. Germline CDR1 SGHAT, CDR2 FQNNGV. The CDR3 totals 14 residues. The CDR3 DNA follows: TGTGCCAGCAGCCTACCGGGAGGGTTCTACGAGCAGTACTTC. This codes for CASSLPGGFYEQYF.

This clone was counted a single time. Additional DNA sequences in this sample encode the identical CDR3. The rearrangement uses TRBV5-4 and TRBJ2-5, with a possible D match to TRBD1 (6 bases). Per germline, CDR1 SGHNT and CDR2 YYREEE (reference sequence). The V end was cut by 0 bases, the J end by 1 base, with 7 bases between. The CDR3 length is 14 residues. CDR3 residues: CASSLGQVQETQYF. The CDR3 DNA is TGTGCCAGCAGCTTGGGACAGGTCCAAGAGACCCAGTACTTC.

In nucleotides, the CDR3 is TGTGCCAGCAGCCCGGAGCTATTCTATGGCTACACCTTC. The encoded protein is CASSPELFYGYTF. This chain joins TRBV7-9 and TRBJ1-2; the D is unclear. Trimming pared 5 bases from V and 4 bases from J, leaving 11 bases between. This CDR3 is 13 amino acids long. The germline CDR1 and CDR2 sequences are SEHNR and FQNEAQ (reference sequence).

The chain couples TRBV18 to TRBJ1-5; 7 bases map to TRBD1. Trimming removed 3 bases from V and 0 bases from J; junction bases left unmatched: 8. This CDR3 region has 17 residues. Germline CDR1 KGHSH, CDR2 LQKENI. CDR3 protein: CASSPQAGGNSNQPQHF. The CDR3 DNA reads TGTGCCAGCTCACCGCAAGCAGGGGGAAATAGCAATCAGCCCCAGCATTTT.

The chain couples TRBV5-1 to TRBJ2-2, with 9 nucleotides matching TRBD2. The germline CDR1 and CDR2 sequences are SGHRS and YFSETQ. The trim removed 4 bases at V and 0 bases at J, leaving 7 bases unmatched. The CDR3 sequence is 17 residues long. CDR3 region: CASSLTGTSSNTGELFF. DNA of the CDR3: TGCGCCAGCAGCCTTACCGGGACTAGCTCGAACACCGGGGAGCTGTTTTTT.

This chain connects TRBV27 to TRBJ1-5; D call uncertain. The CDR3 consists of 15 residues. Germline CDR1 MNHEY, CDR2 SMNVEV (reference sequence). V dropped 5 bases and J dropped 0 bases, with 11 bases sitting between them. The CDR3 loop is CASSKMGISNQPQHF. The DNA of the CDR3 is TGTGCCAGCAGTAAGATGGGAATTAGCAATCAGCCCCAGCATTTT.

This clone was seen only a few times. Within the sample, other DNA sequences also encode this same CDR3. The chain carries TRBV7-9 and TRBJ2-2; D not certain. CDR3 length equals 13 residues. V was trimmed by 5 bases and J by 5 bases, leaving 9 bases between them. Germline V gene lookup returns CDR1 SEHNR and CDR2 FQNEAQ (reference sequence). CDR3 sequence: CASSPSGTGELFF. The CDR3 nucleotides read TGTGCCAGCAGCCCCTCCGGGACCGGGGAGCTGTTTTTT.

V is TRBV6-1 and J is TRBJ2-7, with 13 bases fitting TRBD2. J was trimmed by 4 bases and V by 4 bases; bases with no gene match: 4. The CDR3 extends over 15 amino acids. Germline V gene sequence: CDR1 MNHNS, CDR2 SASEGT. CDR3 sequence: CASSVGLAGPYEQYF. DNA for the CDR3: TGTGCCAGCAGTGTGGGACTAGCGGGACCATACGAGCAGTACTTC.

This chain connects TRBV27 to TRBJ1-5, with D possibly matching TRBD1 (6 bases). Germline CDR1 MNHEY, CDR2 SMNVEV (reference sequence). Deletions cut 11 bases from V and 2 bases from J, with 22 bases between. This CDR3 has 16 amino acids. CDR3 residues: CAARRSGGDGNQPQHF. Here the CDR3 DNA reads TGTGCCGCACGACGGAGCGGGGGCGATGGCAATCAGCCCCAGCATTTT.

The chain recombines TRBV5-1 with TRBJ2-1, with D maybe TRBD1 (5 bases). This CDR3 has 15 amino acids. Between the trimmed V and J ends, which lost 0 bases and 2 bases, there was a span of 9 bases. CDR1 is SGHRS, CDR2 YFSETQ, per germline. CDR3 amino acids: CASSLDQGPYNEQFF. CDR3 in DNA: TGCGCCAGCAGCTTGGATCAGGGCCCCTACAATGAGCAGTTCTTC. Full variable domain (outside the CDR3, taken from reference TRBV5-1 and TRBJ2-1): KAGVTQTPRYLIKTRGQQVTLSCSPISGHRSVSWYQQTPGQGLQFLFEYFSETQRNKGNFPGRFSGRQFSNSRSEMNVSTLELGDSALYLCASSLDQGPYNEQFFGPGTRLTVL.

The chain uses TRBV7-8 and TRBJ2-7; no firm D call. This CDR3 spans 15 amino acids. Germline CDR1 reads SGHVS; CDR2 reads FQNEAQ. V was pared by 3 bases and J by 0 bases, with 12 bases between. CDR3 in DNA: TGTGCCAGCAGCTTTTTTGGCAGAAGCTCCTACGAGCAGTACTTC. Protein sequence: CASSFFGRSSYEQYF.

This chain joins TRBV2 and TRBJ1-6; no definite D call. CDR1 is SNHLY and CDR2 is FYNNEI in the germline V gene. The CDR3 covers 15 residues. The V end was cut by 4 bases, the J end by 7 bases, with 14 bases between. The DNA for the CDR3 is TGTGCCAGCAGTGGAAGAGAGCGCCTCAATTCACCCCTCCACTTT. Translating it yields CASSGRERLNSPLHF.

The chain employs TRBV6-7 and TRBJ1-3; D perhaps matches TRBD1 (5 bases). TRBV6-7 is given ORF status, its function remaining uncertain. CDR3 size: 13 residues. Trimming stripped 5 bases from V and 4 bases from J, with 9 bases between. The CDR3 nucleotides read TGTGCCAGCAGTCTCTGGGGGGGAAACACCATATATTTT. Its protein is CASSLWGGNTIYF.

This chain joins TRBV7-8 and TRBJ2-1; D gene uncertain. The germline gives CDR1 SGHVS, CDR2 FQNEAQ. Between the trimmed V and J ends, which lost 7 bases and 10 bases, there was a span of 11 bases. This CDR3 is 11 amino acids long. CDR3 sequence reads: CASTEKGEQFF. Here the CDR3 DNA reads TGTGCCAGCACAGAAAAAGGGGAGCAGTTCTTC.

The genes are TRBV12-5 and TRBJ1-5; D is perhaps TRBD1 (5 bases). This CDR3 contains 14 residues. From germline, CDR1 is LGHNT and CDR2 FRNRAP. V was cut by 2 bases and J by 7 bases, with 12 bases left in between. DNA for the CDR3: TGTGCTAGTGGTTTGAAAGGGGTTGGGCAGCCCCAGCATTTT. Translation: CASGLKGVGQPQHF.

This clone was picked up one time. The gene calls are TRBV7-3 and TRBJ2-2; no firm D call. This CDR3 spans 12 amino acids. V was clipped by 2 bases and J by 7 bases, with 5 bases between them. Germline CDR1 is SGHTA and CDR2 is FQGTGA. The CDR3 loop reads CASSLGVGELFF. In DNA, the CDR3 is TGTGCCAGCAGCTTAGGTGTCGGGGAGCTGTTTTTT.

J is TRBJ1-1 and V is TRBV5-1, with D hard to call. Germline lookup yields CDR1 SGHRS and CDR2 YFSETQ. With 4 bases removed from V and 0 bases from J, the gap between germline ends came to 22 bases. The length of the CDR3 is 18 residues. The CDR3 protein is CASSISERLDGLNTEAFF. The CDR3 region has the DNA TGCGCCAGCAGCATATCAGAACGATTAGACGGGTTGAACACTGAAGCTTTCTTT. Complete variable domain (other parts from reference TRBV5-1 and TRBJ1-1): KAGVTQTPRYLIKTRGQQVTLSCSPISGHRSVSWYQQTPGQGLQFLFEYFSETQRNKGNFPGRFSGRQFSNSRSEMNVSTLELGDSALYLCASSISERLDGLNTEAFFGQGTRLTVV.

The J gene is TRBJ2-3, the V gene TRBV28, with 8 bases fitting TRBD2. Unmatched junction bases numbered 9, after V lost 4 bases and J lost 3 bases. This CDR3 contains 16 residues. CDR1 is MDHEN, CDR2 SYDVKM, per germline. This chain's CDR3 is CASSSPGLGETDTQYF. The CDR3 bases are TGTGCCAGCAGTTCGCCGGGACTAGGGGAGACAGATACGCAGTATTTT.

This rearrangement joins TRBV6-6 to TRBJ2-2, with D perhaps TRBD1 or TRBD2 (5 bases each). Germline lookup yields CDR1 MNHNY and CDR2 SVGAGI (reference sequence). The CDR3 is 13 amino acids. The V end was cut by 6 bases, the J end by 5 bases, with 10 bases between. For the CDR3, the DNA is TGTGCCAGCAGGCCGTGGGGGACCGGGGAGCTGTTTTTT. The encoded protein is CASRPWGTGELFF.

CDR3 DNA sequence: TGCGCCAGCAGCAAGACAGGGGGCAACACCGGGGAGCTGTTTTTT. Translating gives CASSKTGGNTGELFF. The rearrangement joins TRBV5-1 to TRBJ2-2, with 10 positions matching TRBD1. This CDR3 spans 15 amino acids. Germline V lookup: CDR1 SGHRS, CDR2 YFSETQ. The junction had 2 bases not matched to a gene; V was cut back by 4 bases and J by 2 bases.

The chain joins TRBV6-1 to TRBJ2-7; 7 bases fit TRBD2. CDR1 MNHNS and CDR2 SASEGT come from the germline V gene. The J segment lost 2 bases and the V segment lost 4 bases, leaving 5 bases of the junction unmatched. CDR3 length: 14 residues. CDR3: CASSALAHPYEQYF. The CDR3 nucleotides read TGTGCCAGCAGTGCACTAGCGCATCCCTACGAGCAGTACTTC.

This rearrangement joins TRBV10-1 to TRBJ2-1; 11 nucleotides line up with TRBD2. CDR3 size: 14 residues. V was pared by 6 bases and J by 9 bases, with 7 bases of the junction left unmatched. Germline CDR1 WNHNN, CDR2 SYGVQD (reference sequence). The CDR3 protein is CASSPGLAEGEQFF. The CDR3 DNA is TGCGCCAGCAGCCCGGGACTAGCGGAGGGTGAGCAGTTCTTC.

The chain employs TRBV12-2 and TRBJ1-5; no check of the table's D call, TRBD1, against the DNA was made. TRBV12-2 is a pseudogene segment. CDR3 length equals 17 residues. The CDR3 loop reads CASRLSRHRASNQPQHF. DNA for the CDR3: TGTGCAAGTCGCCTGAGCCGGCACAGGGCAAGCAATCAGCCCCAGCATTTT.

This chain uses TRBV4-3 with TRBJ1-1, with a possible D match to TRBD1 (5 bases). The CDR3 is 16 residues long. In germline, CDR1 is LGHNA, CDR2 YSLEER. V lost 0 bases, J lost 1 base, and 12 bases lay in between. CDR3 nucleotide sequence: TGCGCCAGCAGCCAAGATCTTGGGGCGGGGAACACTGAAGCTTTCTTT. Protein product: CASSQDLGAGNTEAFF.